This entry lists 16 T cell receptor beta chains sequenced from one sample in a study of control samples from healthy donors and cancer patients. Generated by immunoSEQ multiplex PCR, the TCRdb table keeps only in-frame clones and is missing some. Of tens of thousands of clones listed, 75% to 95% were seen once; the top ten hold about 16%. Sequencing was carried out using blood. Receptors were obtained from a man aged 45-65 years in good health.

This rearrangement joins TRBV19 to TRBJ2-1; a possible D gene is TRBD2 (6 bases). The CDR3 runs to 15 residues. Germline CDR1 is LNHDA and CDR2 is SQIVND (reference sequence). With 4 bases removed from V and 0 bases from J, the gap between germline ends came to 10 bases. The CDR3 here is CASSTGTFSYNEQFF. Here the CDR3 DNA reads TGTGCCAGTAGTACCGGGACTTTCTCCTACAATGAGCAGTTCTTC.

This clone was picked up one time. This chain connects TRBV5-6 to TRBJ2-3; D not certain. CDR3 length: 14 amino acids. Germline loops: CDR1 SGHDT, CDR2 YYEEEE. V was pared by 2 bases and J by 4 bases, with 11 bases between. This chain's CDR3 is CASSFDGLADTQYF. In DNA, the CDR3 is TGTGCCAGCAGCTTTGACGGTCTGGCAGATACGCAGTATTTT.

The sample holds one count of this clone. The chain couples TRBV7-9 to TRBJ1-1; TRBD1 matches at 8 bases. This CDR3 is built from 15 residues. Trimming removed 5 bases from V and 0 bases from J; junction bases left unmatched: 5. Germline V lookup: CDR1 SEHNR, CDR2 FQNEAQ (reference sequence). CDR3 DNA sequence: TGTGCCAGCAGCCAACAGGGGGATTTGAACACTGAAGCTTTCTTT. This sequence encodes CASSQQGDLNTEAFF.

V is TRBV5-8 and J is TRBJ2-1; D is tentatively TRBD1 or TRBD2 (5 bases each). This CDR3 is 15 amino acids long. V was clipped by 4 bases and J by 9 bases, with 20 bases between them. Germline loops: CDR1 SGHTS, CDR2 YDEGEE. The CDR3 reads CASSAGQTRAGEQFF. The CDR3 bases are TGTGCCAGCAGCGCCGGACAAACGAGGGCTGGTGAGCAGTTCTTC. The full variable domain, in which reference TRBV5-8 and TRBJ2-1 provide the parts outside the CDR3, is EAGVTQSPTHLIKTRGQQATLRCSPISGHTSVYWYQQALGLGLQFLLWYDEGEERNRGNFPPRFSGRQFPNYSSELNVNALELEDSALYLCASSAGQTRAGEQFFGPGTRLTVL.

This rearrangement joins TRBV7-2 to TRBJ2-1; D gene ambiguous. V lost 5 bases to trimming and J lost 10 bases, with 15 bases between them. CDR3 size: 13 residues. Germline V gene data show CDR1 as SGHTA and CDR2 as FQGNSA. CDR3 in DNA: TGTGCCAGCAGCCCAAGACAAGCTGCGGAGCAGTTCTTC. Translation gives CASSPRQAAEQFF.

The V call is TRBV5-1, the J call TRBJ1-2; no definite D call. CDR3 length: 14 residues. CDR1 and CDR2 (germline): SGHRS, YFSETQ. The germline V and J ends were trimmed by 1 base and 4 bases, with 11 bases remaining between them. The CDR3 bases are TGCGCCAGCAGCTTGCAAGCCACCTCCTATGGCTACACCTTC. Translated: CASSLQATSYGYTF.

This sequence joins TRBV9 and TRBJ2-4, with D uncertain. Trimming stripped 1 base from V and 8 bases from J, with 10 bases between. There are 13 residues in the CDR3. The V gene's germline CDR1 is SGDLS and CDR2 YYNGEE. The CDR3 spells CASSVYLRDIQYF. As DNA, the CDR3 is TGTGCCAGCAGCGTATATTTAAGGGACATTCAGTACTTC. Full variable domain (missing parts from reference TRBV9 and TRBJ2-4): DSGVTQTPKHLITATGQRVTLRCSPRSGDLSVYWYQQSLDQGLQFLIQYYNGEERAKGNILERFSAQQFPDLHSELNLSSLELGDSALYFCASSVYLRDIQYFGAGTRLSVL.

The rearrangement uses TRBV6-2 or TRBV6-3 and TRBJ2-1; D not certain. CDR3 length: 15 amino acids. Germline CDR1 MNHEY, CDR2 SVGEGT. Trimming stripped 6 bases from V and 4 bases from J, with 16 bases between. This CDR3 reads CASSESGPNYNEQFF. The CDR3 nucleotides are TGTGCCAGCAGCGAATCGGGCCCTAATTACAATGAGCAGTTCTTC.

The chain uses TRBV30 and TRBJ1-6; D not resolved. The germline V gene encodes CDR1 GTSNPN and CDR2 SVGIG (reference sequence). Trimming shortened V by 2 bases and J by 7 bases, and 9 bases separated the two germline ends. The CDR3 totals 13 residues. CDR3 protein: CAWSPSRNSPLHF. CDR3 DNA: TGTGCCTGGAGTCCCTCCCGAAATTCACCCCTCCACTTT.

The chain links TRBV29-1 to TRBJ2-2, with TRBD1 matching 8 bases. With V trimmed by 7 bases and J by 7 bases, 11 bases remained unmatched. This CDR3 comprises 14 residues. Germline V gene data show CDR1 as SQVTM and CDR2 as ANQGSEA. The CDR3 bases are TGCAGCGCGATCGGACAGGGACGAGTCGGGGAGCTGTTTTTT. The encoded protein is CSAIGQGRVGELFF.

The chain couples TRBV5-1 to TRBJ1-1; 7 positions match TRBD1. The length of the CDR3 is 15 residues. Germline V gene sequence: CDR1 SGHRS, CDR2 YFSETQ. Trimming took 4 bases from V and 2 from J; bases not matched to a gene: 8. The CDR3 region is CASSARGTANTEAFF. The CDR3 DNA is TGCGCCAGCAGCGCCAGAGGGACAGCTAACACTGAAGCTTTCTTT.

The chain links TRBV18 to TRBJ1-1, with D possibly TRBD1 on 6 matching bases. CDR1 and CDR2 from the germline V gene are KGHSH and LQKENI. The germline V and J ends were trimmed by 3 bases and 4 bases, with 15 bases remaining between them. There are 15 residues in the CDR3. This CDR3 is CASSPNYRAGTEAFF. The CDR3 DNA is TGTGCCAGCTCACCTAACTACAGGGCTGGCACTGAAGCTTTCTTT.

The chain is built from TRBV7-9 and TRBJ1-5, with D hard to call. The CDR3 totals 13 residues. Trimming left V 1 base short and J 5 bases short, with 6 bases between. From germline, CDR1 is SEHNR and CDR2 FQNEAQ (reference sequence). Here the CDR3 reads CASSLGQDQPQHF. The CDR3 coding sequence is TGTGCCAGCAGCTTAGGTCAGGATCAGCCCCAGCATTTT.

The chain uses TRBV6-1 and TRBJ2-4; D unresolved. V was pared by 3 bases and J by 0 bases, with 12 bases between. The V gene's germline CDR1 is MNHNS and CDR2 SASEGT. The CDR3 extends over 16 amino acids. The CDR3 here is CASSEMIGQAKNIQYF. The CDR3 DNA follows: TGTGCCAGCAGTGAGATGATCGGTCAAGCCAAAAACATTCAGTACTTC.

The gene calls are TRBV9 and TRBJ1-1; TRBD1 matches at 7 bases. The CDR3 spans 16 residues. With 3 bases clipped from V and 1 base from J, the junction kept 9 bases outside the gene matches. Germline values: CDR1 SGDLS, CDR2 YYNGEE. The CDR3 DNA follows: TGTGCCAGCAGCGCCAACCGGGACAGTGGGAACACTGAAGCTTTCTTT. It specifies CASSANRDSGNTEAFF.

The chain has TRBV4-1 and TRBJ2-5, with TRBD2 matching over 7 bases. The junction had 4 bases not matched to a gene; V was cut back by 1 base and J by 5 bases. The CDR3 consists of 14 residues. Looked up from germline, CDR1 is MGHRA and CDR2 is YSYEKL. The CDR3 is CASSQGTRRETQYF. The CDR3 DNA is TGCGCCAGCAGCCAAGGGACTAGACGCGAGACCCAGTACTTC.